This T cell receptor beta chain comes out of a study of cytomegalovirus exposure and HLA in healthy donors. Broader study findings: A list of roughly 180 TCR beta chains associated with cytomegalovirus was given. As a later analysis showed, a missense DCLRE1C variant was linked to trimming of TCR beta V- and J-genes.

Healthy bone marrow donors made up the cohort. The PCR was carried out with 60 Vbeta primers and 13 Jbeta primers. TCRdb keeps only in-frame clones here, not all; method: immunoSEQ multiplex PCR. This sample has 150,000 to 200,000 clones, with 65% to 85% found just once. Germline values: CDR1 SGHNT, CDR2 YENEEA. The CDR3 runs to 16 residues. The ends lost 1 base at V and 3 bases at J; junction bases unmatched: 8. With respect to this clone: The target antigen is unknown.

What was sequenced was PBMCs. The sequence derives from a male donor in good health and CMV-seropositive. The J gene is TRBJ2-7, the V gene TRBV11-3; 8 positions agree with TRBD2. CDR3 nucleotide sequence: TGTGCCAGCAGCTTAGGGGCGTCGGGAGGGATCTACGAGCAGTACTTC. This encodes CASSLGASGGIYEQYF.